These 9 T cell receptor beta chains share one sample of origin, sequenced in a study of PD-1 blockade in classical Hodgkin lymphoma. This table comes from immunoSEQ multiplex PCR, and its TCRdb copy is limited to in-frame clones, with some not included. This sample has about 43,000 clones, with roughly three quarters found just once. Each patient's relapse followed autologous stem cell transplantation, and brentuximab vedotin exposure varied. Sequenced material: peripheral blood mononuclear cells (PBMCs), taken before the second cycle of nivolumab. The receptors were sampled from a human donor with classical Hodgkin lymphoma.

This clone was seen a few times. J is TRBJ2-7 and V is TRBV7-2; 7 nucleotides agree with TRBD1. Per the germline V gene, CDR1 is SGHTA and CDR2 is FQGNSA. Trimming removed 5 bases from V and 0 bases from J; junction bases left unmatched: 4. The CDR3 sequence is 14 residues long. The CDR3 coding sequence is TGTGCCAGCAGCCTAGGGGACAGCTCCTACGAGCAGTACTTC. Translated, it gives CASSLGDSSYEQYF.

The chain joins TRBV7-9 to TRBJ2-3; TRBD1 or TRBD2 may be the D gene (6 bases each). The CDR3 totals 15 residues. V was cut by 4 bases and J by 6 bases, with 17 bases left in between. CDR1 and CDR2 from the germline V gene are SEHNR and FQNEAQ (reference sequence). The CDR3 DNA is TGTGCCAGCAGCTCGGGGGCTATGGCGGGGGATACGCAGTATTTT. It codes for CASSSGAMAGDTQYF.

J is TRBJ2-7 and V is TRBV5-1; 7 nucleotides match TRBD1. Trimming took 3 bases from V and 7 from J; bases not matched to a gene: 13. CDR1 and CDR2 (germline): SGHRS, YFSETQ. The CDR3 is 15 residues long. In DNA, the CDR3 is TGCGCCAGCAGCTCTAGACAGGGTAGGTCTAATGAGCAGTACTTC. Its protein is CASSSRQGRSNEQYF.

A few counts support this clone. The identical CDR3 is also encoded by other nucleotide sequences in the sample. The V and J genes are TRBV27 and TRBJ1-4; TRBD1 aligns across 9 bases. Germline V lookup: CDR1 MNHEY, CDR2 SMNVEV (reference sequence). CDR3 size: 13 residues. Unmatched junction bases numbered 2, after V lost 5 bases and J lost 7 bases. CDR3 coding DNA: TGTGCCAGCAGTGGGACAGGGTCTGAAAAACTGTTTTTT. This gives the protein CASSGTGSEKLFF.

This rearrangement joins TRBV7-7 to TRBJ1-1; D not resolved. Trimming stripped 1 base from V and 0 bases from J, with 3 bases between. CDR1 is SSHAT, CDR2 FNYEAQ, per germline (reference sequence). The CDR3 contains 13 residues. The CDR3 nucleotides are TGTGCCAGCAGCTTAGATCTGAACACTGAAGCTTTCTTT. This codes for CASSLDLNTEAFF.

This chain links TRBV21-1 with TRBJ1-1. TRBV21-1 is described as a pseudogene. CDR3 length: 16 amino acids. The CDR3 spells CASRRMVATHCTEAFF. The CDR3, as DNA: TGTGCCAGCAGACGAATGGTAGCTACACATTGCACTGAAGCTTTCTTT.

This rearrangement joins TRBV30 to TRBJ2-5, with D unclear. V gave up 2 bases and J gave up 5 bases, with 12 bases separating them. Germline assignment: CDR1 GTSNPN and CDR2 SVGIG (reference sequence). The CDR3 runs to 13 residues. The CDR3 spells CAWSRARRETQYF. DNA for the CDR3: TGTGCCTGGAGTAGGGCCCGGCGGGAGACCCAGTACTTC.

This chain uses TRBV10-3 with TRBJ2-7; D unclear. V was clipped by 3 bases and J by 5 bases, with 11 bases between them. Germline loops: CDR1 ENHRY, CDR2 SYGVKD. The CDR3 spans 13 residues. DNA for the CDR3: TGTGCCATCAGTGACTCTATTCTCGACGAGCAGTACTTC. Residues: CAISDSILDEQYF.

This rearrangement joins TRBV19 to TRBJ2-3; D ambiguous. V was shortened by 1 base and J by 7 bases, with 6 bases between the two germline ends. The CDR3 contains 12 residues. The germline V gene has CDR1 LNHDA and CDR2 SQIVND (reference sequence). The CDR3, as DNA: TGTGCCAGTAGTATAGGCGACAATACGCAGTATTTT. Its protein is CASSIGDNTQYF.